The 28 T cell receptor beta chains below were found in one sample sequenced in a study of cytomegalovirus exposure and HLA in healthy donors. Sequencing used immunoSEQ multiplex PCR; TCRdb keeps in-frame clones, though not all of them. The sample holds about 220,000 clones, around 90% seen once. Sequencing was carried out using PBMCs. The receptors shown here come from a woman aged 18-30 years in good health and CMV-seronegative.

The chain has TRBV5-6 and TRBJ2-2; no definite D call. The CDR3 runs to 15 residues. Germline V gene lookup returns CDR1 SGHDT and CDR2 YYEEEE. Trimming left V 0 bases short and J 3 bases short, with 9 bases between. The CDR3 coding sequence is TGTGCCAGCAGCTTGGTTCGGAGAGACACCGGGGAGCTGTTTTTT. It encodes CASSLVRRDTGELFF. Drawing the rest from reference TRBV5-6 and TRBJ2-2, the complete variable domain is DAGVTQSPTHLIKTRGQQVTLRCSPKSGHDTVSWYQQALGQGPQFIFQYYEEEERQRGNFPDRFSGHQFPNYSSELNVNALLLGDSALYLCASSLVRRDTGELFFGEGSRLTVL.

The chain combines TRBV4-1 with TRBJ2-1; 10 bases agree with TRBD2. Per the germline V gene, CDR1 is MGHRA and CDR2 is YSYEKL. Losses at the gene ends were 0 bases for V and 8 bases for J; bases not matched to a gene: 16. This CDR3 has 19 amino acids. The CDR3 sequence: CASSQDDVLLAGVGDEQFF. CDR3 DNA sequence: TGCGCCAGCAGCCAAGATGATGTCCTCCTAGCGGGGGTGGGGGATGAGCAGTTCTTC.

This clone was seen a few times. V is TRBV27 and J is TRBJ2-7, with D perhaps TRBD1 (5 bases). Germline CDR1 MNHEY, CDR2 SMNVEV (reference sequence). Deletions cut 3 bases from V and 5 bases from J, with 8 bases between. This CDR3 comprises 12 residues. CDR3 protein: CASSLAGNEQYF. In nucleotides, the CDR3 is TGTGCCAGCAGTTTGGCAGGGAACGAGCAGTACTTC.

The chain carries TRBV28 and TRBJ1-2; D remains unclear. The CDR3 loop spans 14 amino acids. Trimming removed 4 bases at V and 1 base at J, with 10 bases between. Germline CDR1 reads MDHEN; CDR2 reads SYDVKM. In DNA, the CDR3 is TGTGCCAGCAGTTACGGGAATGGTAACTATGGCTACACCTTC. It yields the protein CASSYGNGNYGYTF.

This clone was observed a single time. The chain's CDR3 is CASSGRDNNQPQHF. The CDR3 DNA follows: TGTGCCAGCAGTGGCCGGGACAACAATCAGCCCCAGCATTTT. The chain links TRBV6-6 to TRBJ1-5; D may be TRBD1 (6 bases). This CDR3 region has 14 residues. Germline CDR1 is MNHNY and CDR2 is SVGAGI (reference sequence). Trimming removed 5 bases from V and 3 bases from J, with 11 bases in between.

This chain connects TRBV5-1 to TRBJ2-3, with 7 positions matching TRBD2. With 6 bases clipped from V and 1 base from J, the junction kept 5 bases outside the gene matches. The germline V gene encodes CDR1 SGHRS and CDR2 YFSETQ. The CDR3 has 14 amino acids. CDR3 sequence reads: CASKGGPGTDTQYF. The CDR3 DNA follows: TGCGCCAGCAAGGGAGGGCCCGGCACAGATACGCAGTATTTT.

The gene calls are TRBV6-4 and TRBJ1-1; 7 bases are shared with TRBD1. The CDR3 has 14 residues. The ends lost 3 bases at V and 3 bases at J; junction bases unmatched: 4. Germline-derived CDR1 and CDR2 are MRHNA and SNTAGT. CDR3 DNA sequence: TGTGCCAGCAGTGAACAGGGGCCCGACACTGAAGCTTTCTTT. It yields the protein CASSEQGPDTEAFF.

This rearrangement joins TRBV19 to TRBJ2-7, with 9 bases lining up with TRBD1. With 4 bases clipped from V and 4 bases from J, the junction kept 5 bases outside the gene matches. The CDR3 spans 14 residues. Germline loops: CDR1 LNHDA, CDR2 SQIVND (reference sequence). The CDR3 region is CASSTGTGRYEQYF. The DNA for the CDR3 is TGTGCCAGTAGTACCGGGACAGGGAGGTACGAGCAGTACTTC. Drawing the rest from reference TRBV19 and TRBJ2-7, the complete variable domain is DGGITQSPKYLFRKEGQNVTLSCEQNLNHDAMYWYRQDPGQGLRLIYYSQIVNDFQKGDIAEGYSVSREKKESFPLTVTSAQKNPTAFYLCASSTGTGRYEQYFGPGTRLTVT.

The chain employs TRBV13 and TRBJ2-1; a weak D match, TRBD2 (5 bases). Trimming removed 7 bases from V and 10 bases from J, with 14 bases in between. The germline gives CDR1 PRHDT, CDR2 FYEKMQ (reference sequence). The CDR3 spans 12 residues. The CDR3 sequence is CASTTGSGEQFF. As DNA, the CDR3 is TGTGCCAGCACAACGGGGTCAGGAGAGCAGTTCTTC.

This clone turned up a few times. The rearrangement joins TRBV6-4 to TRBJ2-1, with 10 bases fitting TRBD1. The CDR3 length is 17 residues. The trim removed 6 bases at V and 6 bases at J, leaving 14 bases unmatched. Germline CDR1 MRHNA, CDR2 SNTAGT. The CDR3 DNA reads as TGTGCCAGCAGCTCTACCTCCCCCGGGACAGGGGCCAATGAGCAGTTCTTC. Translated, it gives CASSSTSPGTGANEQFF.

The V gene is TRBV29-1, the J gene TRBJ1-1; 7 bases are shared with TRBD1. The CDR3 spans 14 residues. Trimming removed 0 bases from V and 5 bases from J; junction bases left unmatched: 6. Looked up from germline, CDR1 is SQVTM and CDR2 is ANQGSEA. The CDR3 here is CSVEEEGTVTEAFF. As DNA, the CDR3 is TGCAGCGTTGAAGAAGAGGGGACAGTGACTGAAGCTTTCTTT. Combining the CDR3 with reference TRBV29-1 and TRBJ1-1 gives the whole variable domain SAVISQKPSRDICQRGTSLTIQCQVDSQVTMMFWYRQQPGQSLTLIATANQGSEATYESGFVIDKFPISRPNLTFSTLTVSNMSPEDSSIYLCSVEEEGTVTEAFFGQGTRLTVV.

The CDR3 here is CASRTGNQPQHF. The CDR3 bases are TGTGCCAGTAGGACAGGGAATCAGCCCCAGCATTTT. V gene TRBV19 combines with J gene TRBJ1-5, with 7 bases aligning to TRBD1. The CDR3 is made up of 12 amino acids. V shed 6 bases and J 4 bases; nucleotides not matched to a gene: 0. CDR1 is LNHDA, CDR2 SQIVND, per germline (reference sequence).

The CDR3 DNA follows: TGTGCCTGGAGTGTATTGGGGAGGGTTAGCAATCAGCCCCAGCATTTT. Protein: CAWSVLGRVSNQPQHF. V usage is TRBV30 and J usage is TRBJ1-5; no firm D call. This CDR3 contains 16 residues. V gave up 0 bases and J gave up 0 bases, with 12 bases separating them. CDR1 is GTSNPN and CDR2 is SVGIG in the germline V gene (reference sequence).

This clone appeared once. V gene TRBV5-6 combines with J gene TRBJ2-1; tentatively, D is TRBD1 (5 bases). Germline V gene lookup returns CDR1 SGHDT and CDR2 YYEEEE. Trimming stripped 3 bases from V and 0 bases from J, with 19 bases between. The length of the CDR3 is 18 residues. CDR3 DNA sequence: TGTGCCAGCAGCTCCAGGGTTCAGACTCAGAGCTCCTACAATGAGCAGTTCTTC. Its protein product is CASSSRVQTQSSYNEQFF.

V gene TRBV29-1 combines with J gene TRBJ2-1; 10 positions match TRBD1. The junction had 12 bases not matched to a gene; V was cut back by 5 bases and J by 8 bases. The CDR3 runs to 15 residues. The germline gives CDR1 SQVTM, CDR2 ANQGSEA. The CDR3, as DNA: TGCAGCGTTACGAAACCGGGACAGGGGTTCGATGAGCAGTTCTTC. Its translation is CSVTKPGQGFDEQFF.

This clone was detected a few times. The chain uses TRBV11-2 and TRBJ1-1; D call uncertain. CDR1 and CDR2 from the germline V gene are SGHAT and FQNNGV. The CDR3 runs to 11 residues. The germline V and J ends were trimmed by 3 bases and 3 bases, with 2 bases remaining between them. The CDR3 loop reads CASSFDTEAFF. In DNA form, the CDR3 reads TGTGCCAGCAGCTTCGACACTGAAGCTTTCTTT.

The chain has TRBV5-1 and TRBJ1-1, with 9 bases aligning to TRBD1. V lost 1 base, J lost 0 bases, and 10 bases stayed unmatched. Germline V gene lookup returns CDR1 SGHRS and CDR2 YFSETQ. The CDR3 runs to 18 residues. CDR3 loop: CASSLPRQGESLNTEAFF. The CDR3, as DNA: TGCGCCAGCAGCTTGCCGAGACAGGGGGAATCTTTGAACACTGAAGCTTTCTTT.

The CDR3 DNA reads TGCGCCAGCAGCCAAGAATCAAGTAGCCCGGTTGCCATCTACGAGCAGTACTTC. It encodes CASSQESSSPVAIYEQYF. The chain carries TRBV4-1 and TRBJ2-7; D remains ambiguous. This CDR3 region has 18 residues. The V end lost 0 bases, the J end lost 3 bases, and 21 bases lay between the germline ends. Germline V lookup: CDR1 MGHRA, CDR2 YSYEKL.

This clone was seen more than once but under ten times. The CDR3: CASSPNQETQYF. The CDR3 DNA sequence: TGTGCCAGCTCACCCAACCAAGAGACCCAGTACTTC. This chain connects TRBV18 to TRBJ2-5; no firm D call. The CDR3 covers 12 residues. Trimming left V 3 bases short and J 0 bases short, with 2 bases between. Germline CDR1 KGHSH, CDR2 LQKENI.

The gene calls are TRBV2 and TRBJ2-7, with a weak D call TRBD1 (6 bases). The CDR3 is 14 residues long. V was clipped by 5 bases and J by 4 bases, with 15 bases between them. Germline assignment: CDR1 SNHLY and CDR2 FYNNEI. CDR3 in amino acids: CASSRTAPSYEQYF. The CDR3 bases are TGTGCCAGCAGTAGGACAGCTCCCTCGTACGAGCAGTACTTC.

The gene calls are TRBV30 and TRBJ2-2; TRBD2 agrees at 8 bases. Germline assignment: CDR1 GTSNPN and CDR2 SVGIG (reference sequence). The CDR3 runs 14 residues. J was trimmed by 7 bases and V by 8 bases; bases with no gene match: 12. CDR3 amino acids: CAGSPLAVYGELFF. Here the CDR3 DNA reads TGTGCCGGGTCCCCACTAGCGGTTTACGGGGAGCTGTTTTTT.

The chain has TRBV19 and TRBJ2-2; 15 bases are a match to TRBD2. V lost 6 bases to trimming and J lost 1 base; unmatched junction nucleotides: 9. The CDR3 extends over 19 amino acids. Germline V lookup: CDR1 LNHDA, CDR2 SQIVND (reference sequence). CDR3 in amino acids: CASRTLGLAGGRNTGELFF. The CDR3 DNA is TGTGCCAGTAGGACCTTGGGACTAGCGGGAGGCAGGAACACCGGGGAGCTGTTTTTT.

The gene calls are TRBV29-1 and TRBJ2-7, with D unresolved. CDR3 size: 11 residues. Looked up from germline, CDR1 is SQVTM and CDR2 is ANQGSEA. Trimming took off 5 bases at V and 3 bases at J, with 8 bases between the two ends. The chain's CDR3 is CSVHHGYEQYF. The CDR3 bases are TGCAGCGTTCACCACGGCTACGAGCAGTACTTC.

The CDR3, as DNA: TGTGCCAGCAGTGGGTCCTACAGGGGCAATCAGCCCCAGCATTTT. It yields the protein CASSGSYRGNQPQHF. The chain joins TRBV6-4 to TRBJ1-5; D might be TRBD1 (6 bases). With 4 bases removed from V and 2 bases from J, the gap between germline ends came to 12 bases. Germline CDR1 reads MRHNA; CDR2 reads SNTAGT. The CDR3 is 15 residues long.

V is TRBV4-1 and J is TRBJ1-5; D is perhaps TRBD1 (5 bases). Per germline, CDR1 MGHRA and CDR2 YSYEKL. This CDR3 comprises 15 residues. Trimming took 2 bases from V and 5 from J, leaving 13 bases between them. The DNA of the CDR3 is TGCGCCAGCAGCCAAACATTATCGGGGGATCAGCCCCAGCATTTT. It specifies CASSQTLSGDQPQHF.

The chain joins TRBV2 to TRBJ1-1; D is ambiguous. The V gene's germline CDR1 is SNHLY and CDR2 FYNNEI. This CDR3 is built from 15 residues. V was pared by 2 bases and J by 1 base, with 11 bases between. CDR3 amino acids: CASSELGSGNTEAFF. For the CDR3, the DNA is TGTGCCAGCAGTGAATTGGGCTCCGGGAACACTGAAGCTTTCTTT.

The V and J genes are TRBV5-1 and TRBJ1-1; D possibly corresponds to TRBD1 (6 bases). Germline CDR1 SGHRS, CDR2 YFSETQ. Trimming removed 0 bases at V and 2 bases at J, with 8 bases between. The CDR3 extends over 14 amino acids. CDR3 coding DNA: TGCGCCAGCAGCTTGGACAGGGTAAACACTGAAGCTTTCTTT. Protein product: CASSLDRVNTEAFF.

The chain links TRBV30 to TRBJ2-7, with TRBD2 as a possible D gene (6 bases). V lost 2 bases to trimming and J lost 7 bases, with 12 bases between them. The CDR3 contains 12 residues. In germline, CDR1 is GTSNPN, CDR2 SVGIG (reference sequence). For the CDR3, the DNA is TGTGCCTGGAGTATTGGAGGGAGGGAGCAGTACTTC. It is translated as CAWSIGGREQYF.